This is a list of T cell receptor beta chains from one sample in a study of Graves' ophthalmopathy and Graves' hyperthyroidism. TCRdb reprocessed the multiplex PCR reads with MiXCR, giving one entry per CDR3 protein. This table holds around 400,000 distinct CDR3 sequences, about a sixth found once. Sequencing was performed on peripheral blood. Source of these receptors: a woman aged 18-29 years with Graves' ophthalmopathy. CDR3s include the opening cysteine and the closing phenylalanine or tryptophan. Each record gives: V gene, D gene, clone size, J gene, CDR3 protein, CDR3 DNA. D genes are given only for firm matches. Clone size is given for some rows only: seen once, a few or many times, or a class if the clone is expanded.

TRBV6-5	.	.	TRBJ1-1	CASSLYGGAVDTEAFF	TGTGCCAGCAGTTTATACGGGGGGGCGGTGGACACTGAAGCTTTCTTT
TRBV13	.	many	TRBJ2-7	CASSLGTGFEQYF	TGTGCCAGCAGCTTAGGAACAGGGTTCGAGCAGTACTTC
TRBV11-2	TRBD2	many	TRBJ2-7	CASSLIAGGPSHEQYF	TGTGCCAGCAGCCTAATAGCGGGAGGGCCCTCACACGAGCAGTACTTC
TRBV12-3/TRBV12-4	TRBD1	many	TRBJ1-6	CASRTGQGGSPLHF	TGTGCCAGCAGGACAGGACAGGGCGGTTCACCCCTCCACTTT
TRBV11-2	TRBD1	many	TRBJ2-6	CASSLVRDRFPSGANVLTF	TGTGCCAGCAGCTTAGTAAGGGACAGATTTCCTTCGGGGGCCAACGTCCTGACTTTC
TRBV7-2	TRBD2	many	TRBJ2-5	CASSLVRAGQETQYF	TGTGCCAGCAGCTTAGTTCGAGCGGGGCAAGAGACCCAGTACTTC
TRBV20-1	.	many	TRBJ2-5	CSAQDPRSETQYF	TGCAGTGCCCAGGACCCCCGTTCCGAGACCCAGTACTTC
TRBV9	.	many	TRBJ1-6	CASSVEGRPNSPLHF	TGTGCCAGCAGCGTAGAAGGGAGACCTAATTCACCCCTCCACTTT
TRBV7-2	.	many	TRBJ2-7	CASSLGQARSYEQYF	TGTGCCAGCAGCTTAGGGCAGGCGAGATCCTACGAGCAGTACTTC
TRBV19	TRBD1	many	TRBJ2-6	CASRPLQGEDSGANVLTF	TGTGCCAGTAGACCCTTGCAGGGGGAAGATTCTGGGGCCAACGTCCTGACTTTC